This T cell receptor (beta chain) appears in the sequencing data of a study of cytomegalovirus exposure and HLA in healthy donors. All donors participated as healthy donors of bone marrow. Nominal health characterized the donors when sampled, though unrecorded immune exposures were likely. 13 Jbeta primers and 60 Vbeta primers were used for the PCR. TCRdb's copy holds only in-frame clones and misses some; the assay was immunoSEQ multiplex PCR. The sample carries roughly 200,000 clones, approximately 88% recorded once. V gave up 5 bases and J gave up 2 bases; unmatched junction bases: 2. Germline assignment: CDR1 SGHNT and CDR2 YYREEE (reference sequence). CDR3 length equals 13 residues.

The sample taken for sequencing was PBMCs. The chain has TRBV5-4 and TRBJ2-7; 9 bases align to TRBD2. The receptor's source is a boy aged 2-9 years in good health and CMV-seronegative. The CDR3 DNA reads TGTGCCAGCAGGCGGGGGGGCACCTACGAGCAGTACTTC. Its translation: CASRRGGTYEQYF.